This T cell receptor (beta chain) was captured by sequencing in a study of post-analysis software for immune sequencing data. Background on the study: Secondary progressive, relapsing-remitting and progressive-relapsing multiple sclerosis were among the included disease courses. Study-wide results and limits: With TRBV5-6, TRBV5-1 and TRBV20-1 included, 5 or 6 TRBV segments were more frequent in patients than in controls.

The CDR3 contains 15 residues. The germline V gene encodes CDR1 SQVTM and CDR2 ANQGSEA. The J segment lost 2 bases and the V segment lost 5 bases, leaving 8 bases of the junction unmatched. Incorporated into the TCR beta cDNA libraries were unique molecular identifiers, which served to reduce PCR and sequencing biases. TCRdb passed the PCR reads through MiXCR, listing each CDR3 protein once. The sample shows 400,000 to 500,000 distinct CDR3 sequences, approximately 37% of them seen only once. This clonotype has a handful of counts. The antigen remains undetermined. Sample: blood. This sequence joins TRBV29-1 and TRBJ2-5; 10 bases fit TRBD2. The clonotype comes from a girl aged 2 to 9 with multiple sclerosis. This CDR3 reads CSVRFVAGGQETQYF. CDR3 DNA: TGCAGCGTTAGATTTGTAGCGGGGGGTCAAGAGACCCAGTACTTC. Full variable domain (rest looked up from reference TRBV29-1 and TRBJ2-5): SAVISQKPSRDICQRGTSLTIQCQVDSQVTMMFWYRQQPGQSLTLIATANQGSEATYESGFVIDKFPISRPNLTFSTLTVSNMSPEDSSIYLCSVRFVAGGQETQYFGPGTRLLVL.